The rows below give T cell receptor beta chains drawn from one sample of a study of post-analysis software for immune sequencing data. One entry per CDR3 protein results from TCRdb running MiXCR on the PCR reads. The table has hundreds of thousands of distinct CDR3 sequences, roughly 50% seen once. Material for sequencing was blood. These TCRs come from a girl under 18 with multiple sclerosis. Each CDR3 is given with its conserved first and last residue.

cdr3_aa: CASSQGHLSYEQYF
j_call: TRBJ2-7
v_call: TRBV14

cdr3_aa: CASSPPGQGTGYTF
j_call: TRBJ1-2
v_call: TRBV28

cdr3_aa: CASSFGGEIGYGYTF
j_call: TRBJ1-2
v_call: TRBV6-5

cdr3_aa: CSATTRVRHQRQYF
j_call: TRBJ2-3
v_call: TRBV20-1

cdr3_aa: CASSAESYPPSYEQYF
j_call: TRBJ2-7
v_call: TRBV25-1

cdr3_aa: CSAPHKLAGDEQFF
j_call: TRBJ2-1
v_call: TRBV20-1

cdr3_aa: CASSLAAGLAKNIQYF
j_call: TRBJ2-4
v_call: TRBV5-1

cdr3_aa: CATSRDPDSYGYTF
j_call: TRBJ1-2
v_call: TRBV15

cdr3_aa: CASLRGGHSYNEQFF
j_call: TRBJ2-1
v_call: TRBV27

cdr3_aa: CASSYRGGMGSYNEQFF
j_call: TRBJ2-1
v_call: TRBV6-6

cdr3_aa: CASSIGSGANVLTF
j_call: TRBJ2-6
v_call: TRBV18

cdr3_aa: CSVAGGQGMYQETQYF
j_call: TRBJ2-5
v_call: TRBV29-1

cdr3_aa: CSALEAGSNYGYTF
j_call: TRBJ1-2
v_call: TRBV20-1

cdr3_aa: CASSDLPGAKPYEQYF
j_call: TRBJ2-7
v_call: TRBV6-1

cdr3_aa: CASSFNQFYEQYF
j_call: -
v_call: TRBV5-1

cdr3_aa: CASSWTSGGMYNEQFF
j_call: TRBJ2-1
v_call: TRBV5-1

cdr3_aa: CASSLGSRAGETQYF
j_call: TRBJ2-5
v_call: TRBV5-1

cdr3_aa: CASSFRGRRYNEQFF
j_call: TRBJ2-1
v_call: TRBV12-3/TRBV12-4

cdr3_aa: CASSDVARGRETQYF
j_call: TRBJ2-5
v_call: TRBV25-1

cdr3_aa: CSASMAQLWGQRRGVLTF
j_call: TRBJ2-6
v_call: TRBV20-1

cdr3_aa: CASARGEQFF
j_call: TRBJ2-1
v_call: TRBV12-3/TRBV12-4

cdr3_aa: CASSLDGQDTSYEQYF
j_call: TRBJ2-7
v_call: TRBV5-1

cdr3_aa: CASSQVRGSTDTQYF
j_call: TRBJ2-3
v_call: TRBV18

cdr3_aa: CSVRTVNTEAFF
j_call: TRBJ1-1
v_call: TRBV29-1

cdr3_aa: CASSQIRDREYGGELFF
j_call: TRBJ2-2
v_call: TRBV3-1

cdr3_aa: CASSVRSDGGEPFF
j_call: TRBJ2-2
v_call: TRBV6-1

cdr3_aa: CSVEQGVETQYF
j_call: TRBJ2-5
v_call: TRBV29-1

cdr3_aa: CASSYVSAIQETQFF
j_call: -
v_call: TRBV6-5

cdr3_aa: CAWSVIPYEQYF
j_call: TRBJ2-7
v_call: TRBV30

cdr3_aa: CASSLEAGRYGYTF
j_call: TRBJ1-2
v_call: TRBV27

cdr3_aa: CASSRGAGQGGNEQFF
j_call: TRBJ2-1
v_call: TRBV12-3/TRBV12-4

cdr3_aa: CASSLSVAGLTDTQYF
j_call: TRBJ2-3
v_call: TRBV5-5

cdr3_aa: CASSLDRPSTDMQYF
j_call: TRBJ2-3
v_call: TRBV5-1

cdr3_aa: CASSTWRGDRVDEQYF
j_call: TRBJ2-7
v_call: TRBV21-1

cdr3_aa: CASSLRPLSYNEQFF
j_call: TRBJ2-1
v_call: TRBV7-3

cdr3_aa: CSARPRTGREQYF
j_call: TRBJ2-4
v_call: TRBV20-1

cdr3_aa: CASSDHRTSGTRFF
j_call: TRBJ2-1
v_call: TRBV2

cdr3_aa: CATRDIPKNIQYF
j_call: TRBJ2-4
v_call: TRBV15

cdr3_aa: CASSPLGTGELFF
j_call: TRBJ2-2
v_call: TRBV14

cdr3_aa: CASRPQGSNSPLHF
j_call: TRBJ1-6
v_call: TRBV6-6

cdr3_aa: CASSVEGRDNYGYTF
j_call: TRBJ1-2
v_call: TRBV11-2

cdr3_aa: CSVEDLRGTTYEQYF
j_call: TRBJ2-7
v_call: TRBV29-1

cdr3_aa: CASSPHSGGGNQPQHF
j_call: TRBJ1-5
v_call: TRBV28

cdr3_aa: CASSFSSGTSGQETQYF
j_call: TRBJ2-5
v_call: TRBV7-9

cdr3_aa: CASSVDWTGIDTQYF
j_call: TRBJ2-3
v_call: TRBV7-9

cdr3_aa: CATSRTSGTGSPGTQYF
j_call: -
v_call: TRBV15

cdr3_aa: CASSYGGVGTEAFF
j_call: TRBJ1-1
v_call: TRBV6-5